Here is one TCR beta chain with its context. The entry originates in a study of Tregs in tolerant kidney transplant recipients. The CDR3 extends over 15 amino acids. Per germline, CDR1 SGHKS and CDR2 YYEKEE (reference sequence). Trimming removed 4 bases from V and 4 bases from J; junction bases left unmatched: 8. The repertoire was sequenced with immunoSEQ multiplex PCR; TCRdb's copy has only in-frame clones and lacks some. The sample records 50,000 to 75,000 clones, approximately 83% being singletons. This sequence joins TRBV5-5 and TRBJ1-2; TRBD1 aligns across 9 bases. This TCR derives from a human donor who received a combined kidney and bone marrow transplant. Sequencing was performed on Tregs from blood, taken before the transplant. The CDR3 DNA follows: TGTGCCAGCAGCGAGACAGGGGGACTCGGCTATGGCTACACCTTC. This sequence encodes CASSETGGLGYGYTF.